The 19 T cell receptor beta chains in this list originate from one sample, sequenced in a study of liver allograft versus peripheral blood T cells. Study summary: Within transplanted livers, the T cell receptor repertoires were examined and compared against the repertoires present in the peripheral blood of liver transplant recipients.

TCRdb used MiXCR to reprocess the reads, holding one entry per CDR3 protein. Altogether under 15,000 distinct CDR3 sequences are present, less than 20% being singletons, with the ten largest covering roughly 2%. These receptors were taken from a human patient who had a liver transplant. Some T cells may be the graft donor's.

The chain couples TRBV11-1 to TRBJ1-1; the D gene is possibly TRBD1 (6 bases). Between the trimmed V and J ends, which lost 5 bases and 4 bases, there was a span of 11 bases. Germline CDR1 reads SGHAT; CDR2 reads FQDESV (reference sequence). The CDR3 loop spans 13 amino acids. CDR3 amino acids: CASSLGGPTEAFF. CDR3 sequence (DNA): TGTGCCAGCAGCCTAGGGGGTCCCACTGAAGCTTTCTTT.

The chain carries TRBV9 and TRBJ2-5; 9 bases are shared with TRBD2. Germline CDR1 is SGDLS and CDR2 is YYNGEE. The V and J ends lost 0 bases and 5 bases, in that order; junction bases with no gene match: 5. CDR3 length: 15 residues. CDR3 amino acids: CASSVGGGAVETQYF. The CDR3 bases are TGTGCCAGCAGCGTAGGCGGGGGGGCAGTTGAGACCCAGTACTTC.

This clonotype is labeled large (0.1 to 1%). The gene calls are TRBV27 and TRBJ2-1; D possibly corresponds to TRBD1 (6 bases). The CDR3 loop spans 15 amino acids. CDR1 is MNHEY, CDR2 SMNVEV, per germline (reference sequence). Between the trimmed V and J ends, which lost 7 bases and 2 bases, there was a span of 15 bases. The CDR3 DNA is TGTGCCAGCAACTCGAGGGGGACACCCTACAATGAGCAGTTCTTC. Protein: CASNSRGTPYNEQFF.

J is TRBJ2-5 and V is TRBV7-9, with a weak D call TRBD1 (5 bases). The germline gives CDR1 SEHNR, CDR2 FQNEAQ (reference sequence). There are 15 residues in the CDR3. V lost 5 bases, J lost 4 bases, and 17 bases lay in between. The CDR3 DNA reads TGTGCCAGCAGCCCGAATGGGGCTAGGGGAGAGACCCAGTACTTC. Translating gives CASSPNGARGETQYF.

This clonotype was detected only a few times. The CDR3 is CASSSQGRNQETQYF. For the CDR3, the DNA is TGTGCCAGCAGCTCCCAGGGGAGAAACCAAGAGACCCAGTACTTC. The chain joins TRBV5-4 to TRBJ2-5; D is perhaps TRBD1 (6 bases). Germline CDR1 and CDR2: SGHNT and YYREEE (reference sequence). This CDR3 is 15 amino acids long. Trimming removed 3 bases at V and 0 bases at J, with 12 bases between.

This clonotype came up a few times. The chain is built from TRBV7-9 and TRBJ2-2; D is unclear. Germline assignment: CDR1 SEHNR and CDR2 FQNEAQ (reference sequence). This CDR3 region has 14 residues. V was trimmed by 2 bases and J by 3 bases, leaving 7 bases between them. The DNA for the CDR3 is TGTGCCAGCAGCTTACCGAGGTACACCGGGGAGCTGTTTTTT. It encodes CASSLPRYTGELFF.

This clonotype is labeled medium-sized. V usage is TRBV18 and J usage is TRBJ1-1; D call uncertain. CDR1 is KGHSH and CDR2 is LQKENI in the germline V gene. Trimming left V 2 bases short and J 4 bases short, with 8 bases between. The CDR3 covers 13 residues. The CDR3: CASSPKVGTEAFF. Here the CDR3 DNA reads TGTGCCAGCTCACCAAAGGTCGGCACTGAAGCTTTCTTT. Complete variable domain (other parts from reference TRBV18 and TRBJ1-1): NAGVMQNPRHLVRRRGQEARLRCSPMKGHSHVYWYRQLPEEGLKFMVYLQKENIIDESGMPKERFSAEFPKEGPSILRIQQVVRGDSAAYFCASSPKVGTEAFFGQGTRLTVV.

The CDR3, as DNA: TGTGCCAGCAGCCAAGCGACAGGGATACCCTACAATGAGCAGTTCTTC. The encoded protein is CASSQATGIPYNEQFF. This chain uses TRBV14 with TRBJ2-1; 7 bases are shared with TRBD1. Germline V gene data show CDR1 as SGHDN and CDR2 as FVKESK. V shed 1 base and J 2 bases; nucleotides not matched to a gene: 5. CDR3 length: 16 residues.

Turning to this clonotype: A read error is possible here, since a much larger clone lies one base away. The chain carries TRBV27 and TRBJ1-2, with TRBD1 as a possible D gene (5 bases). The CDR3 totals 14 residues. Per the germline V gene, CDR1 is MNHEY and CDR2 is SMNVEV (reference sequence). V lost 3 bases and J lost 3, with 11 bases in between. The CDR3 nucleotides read TGTGCCAGCAGTTTTTTGCAGGGCGACTATGGCTACACCTTC. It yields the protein CASSFLQGDYGYTF.

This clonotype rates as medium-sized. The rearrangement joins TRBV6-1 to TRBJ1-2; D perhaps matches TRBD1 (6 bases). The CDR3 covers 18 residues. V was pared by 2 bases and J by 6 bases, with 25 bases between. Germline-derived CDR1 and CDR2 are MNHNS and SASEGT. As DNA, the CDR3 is TGTGCCAGCAGTGAATTCGTTTCCGGGACACTTGTCCCACATGGCTACACCTTC. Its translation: CASSEFVSGTLVPHGYTF.

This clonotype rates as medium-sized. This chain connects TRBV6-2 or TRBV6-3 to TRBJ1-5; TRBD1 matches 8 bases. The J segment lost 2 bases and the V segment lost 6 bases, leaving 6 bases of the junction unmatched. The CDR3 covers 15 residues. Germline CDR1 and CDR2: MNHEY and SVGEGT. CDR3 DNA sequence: TGTGCCAGCAGGGCAGGGGGCGGTGGCAATCAGCCCCAGCATTTT. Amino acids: CASRAGGGGNQPQHF.

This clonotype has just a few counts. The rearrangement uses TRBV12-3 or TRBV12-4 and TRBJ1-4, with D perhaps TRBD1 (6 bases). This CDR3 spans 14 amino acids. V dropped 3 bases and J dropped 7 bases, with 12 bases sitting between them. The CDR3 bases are TGTGCCAGCAGTTTGGGGGGAGGGGGTGAAAAACTGTTTTTT. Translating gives CASSLGGGGEKLFF.

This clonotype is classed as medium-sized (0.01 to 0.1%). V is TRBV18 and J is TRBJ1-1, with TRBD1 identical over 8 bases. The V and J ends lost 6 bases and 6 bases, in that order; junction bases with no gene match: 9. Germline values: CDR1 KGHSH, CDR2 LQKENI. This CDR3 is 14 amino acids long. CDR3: CASSRGQGGSEAFF. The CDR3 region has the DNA TGTGCCAGCTCCCGAGGACAGGGCGGGTCTGAAGCTTTCTTT.

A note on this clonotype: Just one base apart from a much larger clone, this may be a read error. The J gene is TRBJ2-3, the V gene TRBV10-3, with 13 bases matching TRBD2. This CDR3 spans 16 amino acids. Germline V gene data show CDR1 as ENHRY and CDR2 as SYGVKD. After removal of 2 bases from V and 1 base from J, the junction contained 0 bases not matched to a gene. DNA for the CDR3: TGTGCCATCAGTGAGGGACTAGCGGGGGGCACAGATACGCAGTATTTT. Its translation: CAISEGLAGGTDTQYF.

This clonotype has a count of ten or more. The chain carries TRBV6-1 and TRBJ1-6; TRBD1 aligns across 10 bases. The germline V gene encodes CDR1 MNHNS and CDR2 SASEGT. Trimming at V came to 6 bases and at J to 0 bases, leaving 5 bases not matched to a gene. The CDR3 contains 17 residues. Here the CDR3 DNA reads TGTGCCAGCAGCCCGGGACAGGGGAGCTCCTATAATTCACCCCTCCACTTT. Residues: CASSPGQGSSYNSPLHF.

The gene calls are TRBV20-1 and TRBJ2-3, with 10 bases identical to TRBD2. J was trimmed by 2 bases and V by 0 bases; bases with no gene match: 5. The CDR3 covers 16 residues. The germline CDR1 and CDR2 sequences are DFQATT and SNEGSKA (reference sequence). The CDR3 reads CSARDPSGSSTDTQYF. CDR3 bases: TGCAGTGCTAGAGATCCTAGCGGGAGTTCCACAGATACGCAGTATTTT.

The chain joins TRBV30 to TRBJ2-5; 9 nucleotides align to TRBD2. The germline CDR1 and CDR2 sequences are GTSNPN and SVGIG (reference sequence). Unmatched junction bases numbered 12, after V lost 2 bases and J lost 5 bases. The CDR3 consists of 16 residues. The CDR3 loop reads CAWSPPWAGGPETQYF. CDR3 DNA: TGTGCCTGGAGTCCCCCCTGGGCGGGAGGGCCGGAGACCCAGTACTTC.

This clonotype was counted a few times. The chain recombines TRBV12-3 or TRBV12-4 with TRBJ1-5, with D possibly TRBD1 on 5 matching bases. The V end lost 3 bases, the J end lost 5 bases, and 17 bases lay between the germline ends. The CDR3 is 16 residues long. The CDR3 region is CASSFGGTMKDQPQHF. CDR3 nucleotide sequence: TGTGCCAGCAGTTTCGGGGGGACCATGAAGGATCAGCCCCAGCATTTT.

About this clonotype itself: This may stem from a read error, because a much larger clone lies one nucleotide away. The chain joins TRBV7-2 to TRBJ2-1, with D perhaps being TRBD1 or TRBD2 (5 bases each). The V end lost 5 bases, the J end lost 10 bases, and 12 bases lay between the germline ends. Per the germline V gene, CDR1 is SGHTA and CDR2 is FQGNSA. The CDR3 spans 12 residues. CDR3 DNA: TGTGCCAGCAGCCCCCTGGGACGGGAGCAGTTCTTC. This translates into CASSPLGREQFF.